Following are 6 T cell receptor beta chains from one sample sequenced in a study of vaccination effects on CD4 cells after COVID-19. Here immunoSEQ multiplex PCR was the method, and the copy in TCRdb shows in-frame clones only, minus some. The sample consists of approximately 37,000 clones, around 71% of them appearing once. Subsequent to 10 days of culture, CD4+ T cells were isolated. It was two doses of either the BNT162b2 or mRNA-1273 vaccine that participants received. The antigens of these receptors remain unknown. Specimen: CD4+ T cells from PBMCs cultured without peptide, collected after COVID-19 vaccination. Receptor source: a human donor who received a COVID-19 vaccine.

The J gene is TRBJ2-5, the V gene TRBV6-5, with 8 bases fitting TRBD2. After removal of 0 bases from V and 0 bases from J, the junction contained 3 bases not matched to a gene. The CDR3 totals 16 residues. Germline lookup yields CDR1 MNHEY and CDR2 SVGAGI. The CDR3 DNA reads TGTGCCAGCAGTTACTCGACTAGCGTCTACCAAGAGACCCAGTACTTC. Its translation is CASSYSTSVYQETQYF.

V usage is TRBV29-1 and J usage is TRBJ2-3, with D maybe TRBD2 (5 bases). In germline, CDR1 is SQVTM, CDR2 ANQGSEA. Trimming removed 4 bases at V and 0 bases at J, with 11 bases between. This CDR3 spans 14 amino acids. CDR3 DNA: TGCAGCGTTGGCACTAGAGCTAGCACAGATACGCAGTATTTT. As protein: CSVGTRASTDTQYF.

This chain links TRBV15 with TRBJ1-3; D ambiguous. Deletions cut 0 bases from V and 0 bases from J, with 18 bases between. The CDR3 is made up of 19 amino acids. Germline CDR1 is LNHNV and CDR2 is YYDKDF (reference sequence). CDR3 loop: CATSRDYGGIGHSGNTIYF. Here the CDR3 DNA reads TGTGCCACCAGCAGAGATTACGGCGGGATAGGTCACTCTGGAAACACCATATATTTT.

The rearrangement links TRBV24-1 to TRBJ1-2, with D possibly TRBD1 on 5 matching bases. Germline loops: CDR1 KGHDR, CDR2 SFDVKD. The CDR3 sequence is 13 residues long. Trimming cost V 6 bases and J 2 bases, with 9 bases left between them. CDR3 DNA sequence: TGTGCCACCAGTATTGACAGAAACTATGGCTACACCTTC. Protein product: CATSIDRNYGYTF.

The chain uses TRBV18 and TRBJ1-6; TRBD1 agrees at 9 bases. This CDR3 contains 17 residues. Trimming cost V 3 bases and J 8 bases; bases outside gene matches: 11. CDR1 KGHSH and CDR2 LQKENI come from the germline V gene. CDR3 DNA: TGTGCCAGCTCACCTCCCGGGACAGGGACGACATATTCACCCCTCCACTTT. As protein: CASSPPGTGTTYSPLHF. The variable domain in full, completed from reference TRBV18 and TRBJ1-6, reads NAGVMQNPRHLVRRRGQEARLRCSPMKGHSHVYWYRQLPEEGLKFMVYLQKENIIDESGMPKERFSAEFPKEGPSILRIQQVVRGDSAAYFCASSPPGTGTTYSPLHFGNGTRLTVT.

V usage is TRBV18 and J usage is TRBJ2-7; 9 positions match TRBD1. Germline lookup yields CDR1 KGHSH and CDR2 LQKENI. Trimming removed 2 bases from V and 1 base from J; junction bases left unmatched: 6. This CDR3 region has 16 residues. The CDR3 DNA sequence: TGTGCCAGCTCACCAACAGGGGGCTTAGGGTCCTACGAGCAGTACTTC. Protein: CASSPTGGLGSYEQYF.